The entry below describes one T cell receptor (beta chain). Its antigen is not identified. Germline lookup yields CDR1 LNHDA and CDR2 SQIVND (reference sequence). The CDR3 covers 16 residues. With 5 bases removed from V and 8 bases from J, the gap between germline ends came to 22 bases. The PCR used 60 Vbeta and 13 Jbeta primers. This table comes from immunoSEQ multiplex PCR, and its TCRdb copy is limited to in-frame clones, with some not included. This table has about 94,000 clones, under 80% appearing once. This sample is part of a study of cytomegalovirus exposure and HLA in healthy donors. Notes on the study in general: Most subjects had HLA-A and HLA-B alleles reportedly predicted accurately by TCR beta sequences. The authors excluded some V segments, including TRBV6-2 and TRBV6-3, as indistinguishable. With later analysis, a missense DCLRE1C variant became linked to TCR beta V- and J-gene trimming. Later analysis suggested links between common viral pathogens and several top significant clusters.

The sample was PBMCs. The receptor comes from a man aged 25 to 40 in good health and CMV-seropositive. V is TRBV19 and J is TRBJ2-1, with TRBD1 as a possible D gene (6 bases). The CDR3 bases are TGTGCCAGTAGTCGCGCCGGGACAACCTACAACGATGAGCAGTTCTTC. Translating gives CASSRAGTTYNDEQFF.